These 18 T cell receptor beta chains were sequenced from one sample in a study of blood T cell repertoires in COVID-19. Profiled with immunoSEQ multiplex PCR; TCRdb holds only in-frame clones, not every one. The sample lists roughly 190,000 clones, roughly 87% occurring once. The sequencing input was peripheral blood. All receptors come from an older woman with COVID-19, enrolled during active disease.

The chain joins TRBV19 to TRBJ2-2, with 8 bases identical to TRBD2. Germline CDR1 and CDR2: LNHDA and SQIVND (reference sequence). This CDR3 is built from 15 residues. V gave up 7 bases and J gave up 1 base; unmatched junction bases: 5. CDR3 protein: CASTSGLENTGELFF. DNA for the CDR3: TGTGCCAGTACCTCGGGACTAGAGAACACCGGGGAGCTGTTTTTT.

The chain employs TRBV5-6 and TRBJ2-5; maybe TRBD2 (7 bases). The V gene lost 3 bases and the J gene lost 4 bases, with 16 bases spanning the gap. Germline values: CDR1 SGHDT, CDR2 YYEEEE. This CDR3 contains 15 residues. This CDR3 is CASSSPRGAGETQYF. The CDR3 DNA sequence: TGTGCCAGCAGCTCACCCCGGGGGGCCGGAGAGACCCAGTACTTC.

The genes are TRBV28 and TRBJ1-2, with D possibly being TRBD1 (5 bases). Germline values: CDR1 MDHEN, CDR2 SYDVKM. This CDR3 has 13 residues. V dropped 4 bases and J dropped 6 bases, with 12 bases sitting between them. The DNA of the CDR3 is TGTGCCAGCAGTTATTCAGGGTCGAATGGCTACACCTTC. Amino acid sequence: CASSYSGSNGYTF.

The chain combines TRBV4-1 with TRBJ2-3, with TRBD2 matching over 9 bases. In germline, CDR1 is MGHRA, CDR2 YSYEKL. V shed 7 bases, J shed 4 bases, and the junction held 9 bases outside the gene matches. There are 15 residues in the CDR3. This CDR3 is CASTNIAGVSDTQYF. The CDR3 region has the DNA TGCGCCAGCACAAACATAGCGGGAGTTTCAGATACGCAGTATTTT.

This clone was seen a single time. CDR3 protein: CASSPEPPYEQYF. CDR3 DNA sequence: TGTGCCAGCAGCCCGGAGCCCCCCTACGAGCAGTACTTC. The rearrangement uses TRBV11-2 and TRBJ2-7; the D is unclear. In germline, CDR1 is SGHAT, CDR2 FQNNGV. Trimming took off 5 bases at V and 2 bases at J, with 10 bases between the two ends. This CDR3 region has 13 residues.

The rearrangement links TRBV7-3 to TRBJ2-2, with 11 bases aligning to TRBD1. The length of the CDR3 is 18 residues. CDR1 and CDR2 (germline): SGHTA, FQGTGA. V was pared by 5 bases and J by 7 bases, with 15 bases of the junction left unmatched. CDR3 sequence: CASSGPQAGTGGNGELFF. The DNA of the CDR3 is TGTGCCAGCAGCGGCCCCCAAGCCGGGACAGGGGGGAACGGGGAGCTGTTTTTT.

This chain links TRBV5-6 with TRBJ1-2, with 8 nucleotides matching TRBD1. CDR3 length: 15 amino acids. With 0 bases clipped from V and 4 bases from J, the junction kept 5 bases outside the gene matches. Per germline, CDR1 SGHDT and CDR2 YYEEEE. As DNA, the CDR3 is TGTGCCAGCAGCTTGGTAGGGCAGGGGGCCTATGGCTACACCTTC. Its protein is CASSLVGQGAYGYTF.

This chain links TRBV6-5 with TRBJ1-5; D is undetermined. This CDR3 has 16 amino acids. Trimming stripped 8 bases from V and 0 bases from J, with 17 bases between. The germline V gene has CDR1 MNHEY and CDR2 SVGAGI. The CDR3 reads CASRSGRKGSNQPQHF. The CDR3, as DNA: TGTGCCAGCCGTTCTGGGAGGAAAGGTAGCAATCAGCCCCAGCATTTT.

In this sample, this clone turned up a few times. The chain joins TRBV5-1 to TRBJ2-7; 8 bases fit TRBD1. The germline V gene encodes CDR1 SGHRS and CDR2 YFSETQ. The V and J ends lost 4 bases and 1 base, in that order; junction bases with no gene match: 7. The length of the CDR3 is 15 residues. The CDR3 DNA follows: TGCGCCAGCAGCCTCGGACAGGGTAGGTCCTACGAGCAGTACGTC. It yields the protein CASSLGQGRSYEQYV.

In its sample, this clone is medium-sized. The CDR3 sequence is CASSDSREPDTQYF. The CDR3, as DNA: TGTGCCAGCAGTGACTCGCGGGAGCCAGATACGCAGTATTTT. The chain recombines TRBV6-4 with TRBJ2-3; 7 bases align to TRBD2. CDR1 is MRHNA, CDR2 SNTAGT, per germline. The CDR3 spans 14 residues. The V gene end was trimmed by 0 bases and the J gene end by 4 bases; junction bases not matched to a gene: 1.

This clone showed up just a few times. J is TRBJ1-1 and V is TRBV28; perhaps TRBD1 as D (5 bases). The germline gives CDR1 MDHEN, CDR2 SYDVKM. Trimming shortened V by 2 bases and J by 5 bases, and 15 bases separated the two germline ends. The CDR3 loop spans 15 amino acids. CDR3 sequence reads: CASSLPSGEGTEAFF. CDR3 nucleotide sequence: TGTGCCAGCAGTTTACCCTCGGGGGAGGGGACTGAAGCTTTCTTT.

The genes are TRBV24-1 and TRBJ2-2, with 7 positions matching TRBD1. Germline CDR1 reads KGHDR; CDR2 reads SFDVKD. This CDR3 contains 13 residues. The trim removed 10 bases at V and 4 bases at J, leaving 5 bases unmatched. The chain's CDR3 is CATGQVGTGELFF. CDR3 in DNA: TGTGCCACAGGACAGGTCGGCACCGGGGAGCTGTTTTTT.

V usage is TRBV5-8 and J usage is TRBJ1-6; a possible D gene is TRBD1 (6 bases). V gave up 0 bases and J gave up 10 bases, with 14 bases separating them. The V gene's germline CDR1 is SGHTS and CDR2 YDEGEE. The CDR3 totals 15 residues. For the CDR3, the DNA is TGTGCCAGCAGCTTGGATCTGACAGGACAATCACCCCTCCACTTT. Protein: CASSLDLTGQSPLHF.

The V call is TRBV3-1 (or the pseudogene TRBV3-2), the J call TRBJ2-5; 8 bases match TRBD2. The length of the CDR3 is 16 residues. Per germline, CDR1 LGHDT and CDR2 YNNKEL (reference sequence). The V segment lost 1 base and the J segment 1 base; nucleotides outside the gene matches: 5. Written as DNA, the CDR3 is TGTGCCAGCAGCCAAGTGTCTCGGGGGGGCCAAGAGACCCAGTACTTC. Protein: CASSQVSRGGQETQYF.

In nucleotides, the CDR3 is TGTGCCAGCAGCTTAGGAGACAGGGGGCAATATGGCTACACCTTC. This sequence encodes CASSLGDRGQYGYTF. The chain links TRBV7-9 to TRBJ1-2; 10 nucleotides agree with TRBD1. The V segment lost 1 base and the J segment 5 bases; nucleotides outside the gene matches: 4. Germline V gives CDR1 SEHNR, CDR2 FQNEAQ (reference sequence). The length of the CDR3 is 15 residues.

The chain joins TRBV25-1 to TRBJ2-3; TRBD1 agrees at 8 bases. Trimming at V came to 6 bases and at J to 5 bases, leaving 4 bases not matched to a gene. The length of the CDR3 is 13 residues. Looked up from germline, CDR1 is MGHDK and CDR2 is SYGVNS. The CDR3 nucleotides read TGTGCCAGCAGCCAGGGGGCGAGAGATACGCAGTATTTT. Translated, it gives CASSQGARDTQYF.

The V gene is TRBV9, the J gene TRBJ2-2; 10 bases align to TRBD2. The CDR3 totals 15 residues. J was trimmed by 3 bases and V by 6 bases; bases with no gene match: 5. CDR1 and CDR2 from the germline V gene are SGDLS and YYNGEE. The CDR3, as DNA: TGTGCCAGCACCCCCAGCGGGAGGGACACCGGGGAGCTGTTTTTT. It is translated as CASTPSGRDTGELFF.

There are a few counts of this clone. This sequence joins TRBV9 and TRBJ2-3; the match to TRBD2 covers 8 bases. The CDR3 runs to 16 residues. The V and J ends lost 0 bases and 2 bases, in that order; junction bases with no gene match: 5. Germline CDR1 and CDR2: SGDLS and YYNGEE. CDR3 sequence reads: CASSVETSGLTDTQYF. The CDR3 DNA follows: TGTGCCAGCAGCGTAGAAACTAGCGGACTCACAGATACGCAGTATTTT.